The present entry profiles one T cell receptor (beta chain) with its context. One entry per CDR3 protein, without DNA, is what TCRdb gives after re-calling the 5' RACE reads. The sample totals some 150,000 distinct CDR3 sequences. Germline CDR1 is SGDLS and CDR2 is YYNGEE. The CDR3 sequence is 15 residues long. This record comes from a study of monozygotic twins with inflammatory bowel disease. This sequence was found in a human donor with ulcerative colitis or Crohn's disease, or a healthy co-twin of an affected twin (not recorded which). The chain is built from TRBV9 and TRBJ2-1; absent DNA, TCRdb's TRBD2 call cannot be checked. Sequenced sample: blood. This CDR3 is CASSVEATSRGEQFF.